The source of this T cell receptor (beta chain) is a study of blood T cell repertoires in COVID-19. Study in general: The cDNA or gDNA used as material had been derived from T cells, B-cell-depleted T cells, or PBMCs.

Source study methods: Nucleated cell number was recorded as an estimate derived from reference gene primer amplification. Sequencing used immunoSEQ multiplex PCR; TCRdb keeps in-frame clones, though not all of them. The DNA gave D and trimming, while V, J and clone size come from that table. The sample has around 100,000 clones; roughly 80% are singletons. This clonotype was obtained from an older man with acute or convalescent COVID-19. Sequences were obtained from peripheral blood.

CDR3 region: CASSEPQGAFF. CDR3 in DNA: TGCGCCAGCAGTGAGCCCCAGGGCGCTTTCTTT. The rearrangement uses TRBV10-2 and TRBJ1-1; maybe TRBD1 (5 bases). The CDR3 totals 11 residues. Trimming shortened V by 2 bases and J by 11 bases, and 9 bases separated the two germline ends. From germline, CDR1 is WSHSY and CDR2 SAAADI.